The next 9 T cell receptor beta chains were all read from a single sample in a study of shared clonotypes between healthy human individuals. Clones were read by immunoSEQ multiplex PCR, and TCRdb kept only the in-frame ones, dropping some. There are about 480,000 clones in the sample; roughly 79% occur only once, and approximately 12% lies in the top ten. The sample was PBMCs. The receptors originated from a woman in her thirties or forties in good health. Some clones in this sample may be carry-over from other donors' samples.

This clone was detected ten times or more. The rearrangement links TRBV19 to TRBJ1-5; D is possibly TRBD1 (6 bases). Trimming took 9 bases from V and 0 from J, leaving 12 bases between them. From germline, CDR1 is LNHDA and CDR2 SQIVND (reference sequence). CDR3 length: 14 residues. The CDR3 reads CARGQGFSNQPQHF. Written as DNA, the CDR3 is TGTGCCAGGGGTCAGGGGTTTAGCAATCAGCCCCAGCATTTT.

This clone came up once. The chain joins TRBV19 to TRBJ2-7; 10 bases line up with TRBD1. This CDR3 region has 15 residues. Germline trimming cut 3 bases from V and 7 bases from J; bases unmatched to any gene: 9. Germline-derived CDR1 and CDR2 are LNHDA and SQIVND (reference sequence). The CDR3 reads CASSIFGTGDLEQYF. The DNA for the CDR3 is TGTGCCAGTAGTATCTTTGGGACAGGGGACTTGGAGCAGTACTTC. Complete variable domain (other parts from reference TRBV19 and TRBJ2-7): DGGITQSPKYLFRKEGQNVTLSCEQNLNHDAMYWYRQDPGQGLRLIYYSQIVNDFQKGDIAEGYSVSREKKESFPLTVTSAQKNPTAFYLCASSIFGTGDLEQYFGPGTRLTVT.

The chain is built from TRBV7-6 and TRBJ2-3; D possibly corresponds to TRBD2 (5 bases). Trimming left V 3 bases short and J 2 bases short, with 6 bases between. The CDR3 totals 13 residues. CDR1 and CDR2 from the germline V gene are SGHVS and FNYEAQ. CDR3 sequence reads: CASSLGDTDTQYF. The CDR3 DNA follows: TGTGCCAGCAGCTTGGGAGACACAGATACGCAGTATTTT.

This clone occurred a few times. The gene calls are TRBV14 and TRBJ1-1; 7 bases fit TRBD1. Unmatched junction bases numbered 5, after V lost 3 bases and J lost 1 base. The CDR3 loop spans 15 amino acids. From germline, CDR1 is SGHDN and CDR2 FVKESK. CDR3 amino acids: CASSQRQGRNTEAFF. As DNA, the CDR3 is TGTGCCAGCAGCCAGCGACAGGGCCGGAACACTGAAGCTTTCTTT. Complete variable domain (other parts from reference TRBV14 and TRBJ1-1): EAGVTQFPSHSVIEKGQTVTLRCDPISGHDNLYWYRRVMGKEIKFLLHFVKESKQDESGMPNNRFLAERTGGTYSTLKVQPAELEDSGVYFCASSQRQGRNTEAFFGQGTRLTVV.

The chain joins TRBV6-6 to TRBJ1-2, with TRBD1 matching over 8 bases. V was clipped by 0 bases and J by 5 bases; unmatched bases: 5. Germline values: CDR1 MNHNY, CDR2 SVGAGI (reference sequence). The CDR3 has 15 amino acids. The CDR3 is CASSYSDRDGYGYTF. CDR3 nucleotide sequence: TGTGCCAGCAGTTACTCGGACAGGGATGGGTATGGCTACACCTTC.

The CDR3 DNA reads TGTGCCAGCAGTTTTAGCGACGGACCCACCTACGAGCAGTACTTC. It is translated as CASSFSDGPTYEQYF. The chain combines TRBV28 with TRBJ2-7; D is possibly TRBD2 (5 bases). V was cut by 3 bases and J by 2 bases, with 14 bases left in between. The length of the CDR3 is 15 residues. Germline lookup yields CDR1 MDHEN and CDR2 SYDVKM. The full variable domain, its missing parts supplied by reference TRBV28 and TRBJ2-7, is DVKVTQSSRYLVKRTGEKVFLECVQDMDHENMFWYRQDPGLGLRLIYFSYDVKMKEKGDIPEGYSVSREKKERFSLILESASTNQTSMYLCASSFSDGPTYEQYFGPGTRLTVT.

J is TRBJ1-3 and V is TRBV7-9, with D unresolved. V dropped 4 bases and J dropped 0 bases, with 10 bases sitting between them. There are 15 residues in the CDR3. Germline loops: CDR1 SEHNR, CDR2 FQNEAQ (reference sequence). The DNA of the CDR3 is TGTGCCAGCAGCTGGGCGGCGGGCTCTGGAAACACCATATATTTT. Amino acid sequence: CASSWAAGSGNTIYF.

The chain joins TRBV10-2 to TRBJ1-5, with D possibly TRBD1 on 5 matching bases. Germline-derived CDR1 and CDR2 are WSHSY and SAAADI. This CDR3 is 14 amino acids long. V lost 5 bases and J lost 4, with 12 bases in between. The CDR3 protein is CASSTGPTNQPQHF. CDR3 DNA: TGCGCCAGCAGTACAGGACCTACTAATCAGCCCCAGCATTTT.

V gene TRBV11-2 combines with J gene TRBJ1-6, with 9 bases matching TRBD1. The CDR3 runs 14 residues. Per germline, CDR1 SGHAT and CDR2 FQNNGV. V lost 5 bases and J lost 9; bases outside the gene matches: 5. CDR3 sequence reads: CASSRGTGLSPLHF. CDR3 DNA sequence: TGTGCCAGCAGCCGGGGGACAGGGCTTTCACCCCTCCACTTT. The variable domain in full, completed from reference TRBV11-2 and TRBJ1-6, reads EAGVAQSPRYKIIEKRQSVAFWCNPISGHATLYWYQQILGQGPKLLIQFQNNGVVDDSQLPKDRFSAERLKGVDSTLKIQPAKLEDSAVYLCASSRGTGLSPLHFGNGTRLTVT.